The source of this T cell receptor beta chain is a study of T cell responses to AZD1222 COVID-19 vaccine. As concerns this clone: The antigen is unknown.

This CDR3 is 14 amino acids long. With V trimmed by 1 base and J by 2 bases, 1 base remained unmatched. Germline-derived CDR1 and CDR2 are MGHRA and YSYEKL. Study-wide points: In a largely white British group with more females than males, clonal diversity was possibly underestimated. Spike was spanned by vaccine-associated CD4 TCRs, with dominance at 160-218 and 743-854. Targets within unmutated variant regions were reportedly found for nearly half of spike-specific TCRs. Two doses of AZD1222 preceded a rise in Spike-specific TCR breadth and depth.

Clones were sequenced by immunoSEQ multiplex PCR, and TCRdb holds only the in-frame ones, with some missing. The table has approximately 110,000 clones, approximately 85% seen once; the top ten hold over 5%. The sequencing used peripheral blood, collected on day 0 of AZD1222 vaccination. The receptor was isolated from an adult in good health. The chain is built from TRBV4-1 and TRBJ1-2, with 7 bases that match TRBD1. Here the CDR3 reads CASSQVTGNYGYTF. CDR3 DNA sequence: TGCGCCAGCAGCCAAGTGACAGGGAACTATGGCTACACCTTC.